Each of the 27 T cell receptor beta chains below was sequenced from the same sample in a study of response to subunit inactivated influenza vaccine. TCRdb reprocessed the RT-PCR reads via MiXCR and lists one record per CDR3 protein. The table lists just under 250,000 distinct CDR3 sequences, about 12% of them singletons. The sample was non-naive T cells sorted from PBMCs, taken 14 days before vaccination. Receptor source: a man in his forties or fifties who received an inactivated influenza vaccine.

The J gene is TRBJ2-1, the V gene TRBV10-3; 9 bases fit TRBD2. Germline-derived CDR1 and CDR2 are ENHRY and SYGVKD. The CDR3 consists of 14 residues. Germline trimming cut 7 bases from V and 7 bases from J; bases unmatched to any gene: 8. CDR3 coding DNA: TGTGCCATCACAGGAGCGGGGGGTCAAAATGAGCAGTTCTTC. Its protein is CAITGAGGQNEQFF.

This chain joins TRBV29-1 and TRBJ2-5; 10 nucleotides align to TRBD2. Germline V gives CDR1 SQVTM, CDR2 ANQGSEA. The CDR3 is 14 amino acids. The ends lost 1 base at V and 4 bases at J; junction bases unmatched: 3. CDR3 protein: CSVEGSSGGETQYF. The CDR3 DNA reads TGCAGCGTTGAAGGTTCTAGCGGGGGAGAGACCCAGTACTTC. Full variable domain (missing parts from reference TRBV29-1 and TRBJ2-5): SAVISQKPSRDICQRGTSLTIQCQVDSQVTMMFWYRQQPGQSLTLIATANQGSEATYESGFVIDKFPISRPNLTFSTLTVSNMSPEDSSIYLCSVEGSSGGETQYFGPGTRLLVL.

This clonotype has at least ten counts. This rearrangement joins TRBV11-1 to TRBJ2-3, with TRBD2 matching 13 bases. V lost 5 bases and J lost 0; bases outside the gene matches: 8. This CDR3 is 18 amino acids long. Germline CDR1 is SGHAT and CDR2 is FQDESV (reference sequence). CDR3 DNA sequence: TGTGCCAGCAGCCTGGGACTAGCGGGGCGAACTAGCACAGATACGCAGTATTTT. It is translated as CASSLGLAGRTSTDTQYF.

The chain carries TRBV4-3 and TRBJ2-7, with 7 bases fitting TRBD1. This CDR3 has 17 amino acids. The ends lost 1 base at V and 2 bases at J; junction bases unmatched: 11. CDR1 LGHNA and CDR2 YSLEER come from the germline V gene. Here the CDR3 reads CASSQALSDRSPYEQYF. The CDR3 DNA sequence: TGCGCCAGCAGCCAAGCACTCTCGGACAGGTCCCCCTACGAGCAGTACTTC.

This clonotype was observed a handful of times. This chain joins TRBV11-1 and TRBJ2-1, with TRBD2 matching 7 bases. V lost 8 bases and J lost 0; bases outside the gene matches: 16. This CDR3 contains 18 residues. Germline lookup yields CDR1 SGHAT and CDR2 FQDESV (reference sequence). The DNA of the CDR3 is TGTGCCAGCGAGGGGAGGGGCGGGCGAGTCCTCTCCTACAATGAGCAGTTCTTC. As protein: CASEGRGGRVLSYNEQFF.

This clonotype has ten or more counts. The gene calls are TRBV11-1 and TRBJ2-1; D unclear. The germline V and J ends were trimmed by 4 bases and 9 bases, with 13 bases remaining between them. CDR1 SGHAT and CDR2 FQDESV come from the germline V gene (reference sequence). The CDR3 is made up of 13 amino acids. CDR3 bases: TGTGCCAGCAGCTCAACGCGATCGGGTGAGCAGTTCTTC. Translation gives CASSSTRSGEQFF.

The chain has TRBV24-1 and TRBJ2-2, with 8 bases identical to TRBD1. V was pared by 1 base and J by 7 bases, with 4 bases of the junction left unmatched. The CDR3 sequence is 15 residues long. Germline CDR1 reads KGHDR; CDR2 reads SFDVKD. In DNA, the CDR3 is TGTGCCACCAGTGATTTCACCGGGACAGGCGGGGAGCTGTTTTTT. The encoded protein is CATSDFTGTGGELFF.

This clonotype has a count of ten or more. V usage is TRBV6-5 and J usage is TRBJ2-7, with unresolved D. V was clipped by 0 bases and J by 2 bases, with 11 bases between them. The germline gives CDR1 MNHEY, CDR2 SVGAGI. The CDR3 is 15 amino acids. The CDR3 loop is CASSYSNVGTYEQYF. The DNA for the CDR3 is TGTGCCAGCAGTTACTCGAATGTCGGAACCTACGAGCAGTACTTC.

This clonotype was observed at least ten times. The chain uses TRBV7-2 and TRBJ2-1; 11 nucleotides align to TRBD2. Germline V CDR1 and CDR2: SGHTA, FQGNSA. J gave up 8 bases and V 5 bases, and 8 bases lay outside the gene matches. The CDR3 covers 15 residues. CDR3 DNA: TGTGCCAGCAGCCCTGATAGCGGGAGGGCCTATGAGCAGTTCTTC. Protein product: CASSPDSGRAYEQFF.

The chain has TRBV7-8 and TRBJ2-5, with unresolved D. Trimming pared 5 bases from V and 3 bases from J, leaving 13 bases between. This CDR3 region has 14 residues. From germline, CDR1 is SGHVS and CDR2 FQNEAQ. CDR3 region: CASSPRFREETQYF. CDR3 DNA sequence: TGTGCCAGCAGCCCCCGATTTCGGGAAGAGACCCAGTACTTC.

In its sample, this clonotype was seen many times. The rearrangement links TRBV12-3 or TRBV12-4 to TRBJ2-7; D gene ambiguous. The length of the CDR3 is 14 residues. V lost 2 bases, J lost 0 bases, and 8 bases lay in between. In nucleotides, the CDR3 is TGTGCCAGCAGTTTAATGGGTTTCTCCTACGAGCAGTACTTC. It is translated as CASSLMGFSYEQYF.

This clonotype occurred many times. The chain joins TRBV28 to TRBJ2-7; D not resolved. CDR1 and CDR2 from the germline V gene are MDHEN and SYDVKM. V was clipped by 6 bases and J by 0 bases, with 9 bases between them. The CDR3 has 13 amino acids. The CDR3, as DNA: TGTGCCAGCAGCTCCGATTACTCCTACGAGCAGTACTTC. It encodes CASSSDYSYEQYF.

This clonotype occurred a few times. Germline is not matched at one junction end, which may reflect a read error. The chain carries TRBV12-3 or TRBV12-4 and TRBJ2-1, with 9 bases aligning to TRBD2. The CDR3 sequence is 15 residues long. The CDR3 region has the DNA TGTGCCAGCAGTCTAAGCGGGAGGTACTACAGTGAGCAGTTCTTC. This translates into CASSLSGRYYSEQFF.

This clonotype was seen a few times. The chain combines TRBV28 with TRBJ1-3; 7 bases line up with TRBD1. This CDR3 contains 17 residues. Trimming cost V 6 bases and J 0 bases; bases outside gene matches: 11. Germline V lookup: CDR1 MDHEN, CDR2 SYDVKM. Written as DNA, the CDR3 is TGTGCCAGCAGGAAGGGGACAGACAACCGCTCTGGAAACACCATATATTTT. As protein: CASRKGTDNRSGNTIYF.

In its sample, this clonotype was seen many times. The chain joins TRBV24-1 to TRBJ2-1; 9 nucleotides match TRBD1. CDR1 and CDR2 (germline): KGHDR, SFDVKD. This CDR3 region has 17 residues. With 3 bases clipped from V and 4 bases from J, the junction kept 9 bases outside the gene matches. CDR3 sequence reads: CATSDPQGQGWYNEQFF. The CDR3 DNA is TGTGCCACCAGTGATCCTCAGGGACAGGGTTGGTACAATGAGCAGTTCTTC.

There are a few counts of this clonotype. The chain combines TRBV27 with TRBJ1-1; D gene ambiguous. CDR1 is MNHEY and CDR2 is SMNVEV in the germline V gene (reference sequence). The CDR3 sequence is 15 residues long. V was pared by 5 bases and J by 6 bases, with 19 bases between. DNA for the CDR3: TGTGCCAGCAGTCTTCTACGGACGCGGGATGCTGAAGCTTTCTTT. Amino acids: CASSLLRTRDAEAFF.

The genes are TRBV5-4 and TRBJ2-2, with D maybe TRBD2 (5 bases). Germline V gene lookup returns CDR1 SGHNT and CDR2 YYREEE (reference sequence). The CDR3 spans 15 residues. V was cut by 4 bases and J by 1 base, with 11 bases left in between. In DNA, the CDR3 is TGTGCCAGCAGCCTGCGGGCGTTGAACACCGGGGAGCTGTTTTTT. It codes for CASSLRALNTGELFF.

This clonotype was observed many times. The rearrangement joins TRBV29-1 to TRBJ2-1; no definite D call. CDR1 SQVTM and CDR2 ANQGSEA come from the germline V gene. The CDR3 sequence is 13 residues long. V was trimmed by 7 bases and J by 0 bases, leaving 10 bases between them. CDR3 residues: CSALKGSYNEQFF. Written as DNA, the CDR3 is TGCAGCGCCTTGAAGGGCTCCTACAATGAGCAGTTCTTC.

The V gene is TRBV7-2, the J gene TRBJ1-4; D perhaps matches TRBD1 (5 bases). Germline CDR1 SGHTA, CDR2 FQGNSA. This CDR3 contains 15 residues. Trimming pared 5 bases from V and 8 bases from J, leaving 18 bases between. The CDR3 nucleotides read TGTGCCAGCAGCCCCACGGTGGGGGGTCGAGAAAAACTGTTTTTT. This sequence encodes CASSPTVGGREKLFF.

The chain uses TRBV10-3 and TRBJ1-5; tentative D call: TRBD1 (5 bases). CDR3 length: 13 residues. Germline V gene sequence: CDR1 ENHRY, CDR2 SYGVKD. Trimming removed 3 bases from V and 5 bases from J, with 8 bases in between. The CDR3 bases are TGTGCCATCAGTGATCGGGGGGATCAGCCCCAGCATTTT. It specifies CAISDRGDQPQHF.

CDR3 amino acids: CASSPRKQGNTEAFF. The DNA of the CDR3 is TGTGCCAGCAGTCCCCGTAAACAGGGGAACACTGAAGCTTTCTTT. This sequence joins TRBV12-3 or TRBV12-4 and TRBJ1-1; maybe TRBD1 (6 bases). This CDR3 has 15 residues. Trimming took off 5 bases at V and 1 base at J, with 14 bases between the two ends.

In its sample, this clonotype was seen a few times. CDR3 loop: CASSSRFNIGLRNTGELFF. The CDR3 nucleotides are TGTGCCAGCAGCTCCAGGTTTAACATTGGACTCAGGAACACCGGGGAGCTGTTTTTT. The gene calls are TRBV11-2 and TRBJ2-2, with D possibly TRBD2 on 5 matching bases. This CDR3 is built from 19 residues. Germline CDR1 and CDR2: SGHAT and FQNNGV. Deletions cut 4 bases from V and 1 base from J, with 22 bases between.

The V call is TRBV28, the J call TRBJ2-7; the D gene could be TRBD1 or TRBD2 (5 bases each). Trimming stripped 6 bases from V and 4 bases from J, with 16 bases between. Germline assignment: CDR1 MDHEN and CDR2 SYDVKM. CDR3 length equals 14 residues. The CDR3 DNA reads TGTGCCAGCAGCCTCTTCAGGGACGGTTACGAGCAGTACTTC. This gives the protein CASSLFRDGYEQYF.

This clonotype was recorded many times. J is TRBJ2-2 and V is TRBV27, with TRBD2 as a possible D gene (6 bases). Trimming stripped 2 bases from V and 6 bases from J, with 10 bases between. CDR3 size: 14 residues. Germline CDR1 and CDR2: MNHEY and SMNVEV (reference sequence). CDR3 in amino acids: CASSLTRGSGELFF. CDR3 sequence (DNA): TGTGCCAGCAGTTTAACACGGGGGTCCGGGGAGCTGTTTTTT.

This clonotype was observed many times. The CDR3 region is CASREGAHYNEQFF. The CDR3, as DNA: TGTGCCAGCAGGGAGGGGGCCCACTACAATGAGCAGTTCTTC. V and J are TRBV2 and TRBJ2-1; D may be TRBD1 (7 bases). The CDR3 spans 14 residues. CDR1 and CDR2 from the germline V gene are SNHLY and FYNNEI. V gave up 6 bases and J gave up 3 bases, with 12 bases separating them.

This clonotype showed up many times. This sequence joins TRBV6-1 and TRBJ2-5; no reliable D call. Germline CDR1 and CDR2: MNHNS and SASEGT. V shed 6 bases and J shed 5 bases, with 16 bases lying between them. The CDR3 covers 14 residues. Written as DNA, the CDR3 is TGTGCCAGCAGCCCTCGAAGGACCGGGGAGACCCAGTACTTC. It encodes CASSPRRTGETQYF.

The CDR3 protein is CASSRGHGRGETQYF. Written as DNA, the CDR3 is TGTGCCAGCAGCCGAGGCCACGGGAGGGGAGAGACCCAGTACTTC. J is TRBJ2-5 and V is TRBV6-2 or TRBV6-3; 8 bases map to TRBD2. The junction had 10 bases not matched to a gene; V was cut back by 6 bases and J by 4 bases. The CDR3 is 15 amino acids. Germline assignment: CDR1 MNHEY and CDR2 SVGEGT.